This T cell receptor (beta chain) was identified in a study of blood T cell repertoires in COVID-19. At the level of the study: Spain, Italy and the United States supplied samples that represented acute and convalescent COVID-19. PBMCs, B-cell-depleted T cells, or T cells provided the cDNA or gDNA that made up the material.

This CDR3 has 15 amino acids. With 1 base clipped from V and 7 bases from J, the junction kept 7 bases outside the gene matches. In germline, CDR1 is SEHNR, CDR2 FQNEAQ (reference sequence). As processed by the authors: Reference gene primer amplification yielded estimated nucleated cell counts. Data came from immunoSEQ multiplex PCR; TCRdb stores just in-frame clones and leaves some out. The V and J calls and clone size come from that table; D and trimming were worked out from the DNA. This table has tens of thousands of clones, roughly 85% appearing once. V and J are TRBV7-9 and TRBJ1-5; TRBD1 matches at 7 bases. Sequencing was done on a sample of peripheral blood. The clonotype originates from a man of 80 years or more with acute or convalescent COVID-19. The CDR3: CASSLEETGRQPQHF. CDR3 nucleotides: TGTGCCAGCAGCTTAGAAGAGACAGGGAGACAGCCCCAGCATTTT. Drawing the rest from reference TRBV7-9 and TRBJ1-5, the complete variable domain is DTGVSQNPRHKITKRGQNVTFRCDPISEHNRLYWYRQTLGQGPEFLTYFQNEAQLEKSRLLSDRFSAERPKGSFSTLEIQRTEQGDSAMYLCASSLEETGRQPQHFGDGTRLSIL.